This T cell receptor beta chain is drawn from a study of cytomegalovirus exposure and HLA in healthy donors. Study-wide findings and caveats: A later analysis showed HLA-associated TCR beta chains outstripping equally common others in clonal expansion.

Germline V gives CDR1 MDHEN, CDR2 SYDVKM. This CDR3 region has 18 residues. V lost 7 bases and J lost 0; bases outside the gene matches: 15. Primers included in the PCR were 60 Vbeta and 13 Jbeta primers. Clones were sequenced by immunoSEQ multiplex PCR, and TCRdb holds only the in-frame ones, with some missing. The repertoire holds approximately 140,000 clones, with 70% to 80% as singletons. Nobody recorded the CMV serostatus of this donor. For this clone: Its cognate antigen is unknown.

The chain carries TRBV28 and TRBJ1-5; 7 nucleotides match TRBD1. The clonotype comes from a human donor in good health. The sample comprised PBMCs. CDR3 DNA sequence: TGTGCCAGCACCTCTGGGGACAGAGGCCCATATAGCAATCAGCCCCAGCATTTT. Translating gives CASTSGDRGPYSNQPQHF.